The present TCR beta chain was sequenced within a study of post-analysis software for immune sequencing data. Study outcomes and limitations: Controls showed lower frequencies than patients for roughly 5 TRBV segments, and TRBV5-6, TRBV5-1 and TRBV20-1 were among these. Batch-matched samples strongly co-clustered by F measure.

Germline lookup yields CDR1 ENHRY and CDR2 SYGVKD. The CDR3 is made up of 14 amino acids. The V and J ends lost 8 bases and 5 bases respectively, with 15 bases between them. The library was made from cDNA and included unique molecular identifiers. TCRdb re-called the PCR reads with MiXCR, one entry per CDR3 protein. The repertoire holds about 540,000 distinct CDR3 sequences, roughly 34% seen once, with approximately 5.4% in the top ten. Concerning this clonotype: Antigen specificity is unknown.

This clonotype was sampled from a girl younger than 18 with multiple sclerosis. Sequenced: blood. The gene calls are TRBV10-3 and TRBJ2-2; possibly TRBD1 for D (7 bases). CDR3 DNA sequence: TGTGCCATCGGGAACAGGGGAGGAACCGGGGAGCTGTTTTTT. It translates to CAIGNRGGTGELFF.